The 9 T cell receptor beta chains listed next were all sequenced from one sample in a study of shared clonotypes between healthy human individuals. Naive CD8 cells, CD45RO-negative and positively selected for CCR7, excluded terminally differentiated effector memory CD45RA+ cells. Profiled with immunoSEQ multiplex PCR; TCRdb holds only in-frame clones, not every one. The repertoire holds around 1.9 million clones, with approximately 94% as singletons. Sequenced sample: naive CD8+ T cells from PBMCs. All receptors come from a man aged 18 to 29 in good health. Some clones in this sample may be carry-over from other donors' samples.

The chain is built from TRBV7-2 and TRBJ2-2; 12 bases are a match to TRBD2. The germline gives CDR1 SGHTA, CDR2 FQGNSA. Germline trimming cut 3 bases from V and 3 bases from J; bases unmatched to any gene: 8. The CDR3 runs to 18 residues. The CDR3 spells CASSFRLAGVRDTGELFF. The CDR3, as DNA: TGTGCCAGCAGCTTTCGACTAGCGGGAGTTCGAGACACCGGGGAGCTGTTTTTT.

V gene TRBV15 combines with J gene TRBJ2-7; D perhaps matches TRBD2 (5 bases). CDR1 and CDR2 (germline): LNHNV, YYDKDF (reference sequence). Trimming took off 9 bases at V and 5 bases at J, with 17 bases between the two ends. The CDR3 consists of 13 residues. The CDR3 region is CATGGVGGDEQYF. In DNA form, the CDR3 reads TGTGCCACAGGAGGAGTTGGTGGGGACGAGCAGTACTTC.

This clone was seen once. The V and J genes are TRBV28 and TRBJ2-1, with 10 bases that match TRBD1. V was pared by 3 bases and J by 6 bases, with 5 bases of the junction left unmatched. The germline CDR1 and CDR2 sequences are MDHEN and SYDVKM. The CDR3 has 15 amino acids. In nucleotides, the CDR3 is TGTGCCAGCAGTTTTCAGGGACAGGGGTTCAATGAGCAGTTCTTC. Translating gives CASSFQGQGFNEQFF.

DNA for the CDR3: TGTGCCAGCAGCTTGTTGACCCAGGGGGCCCACGAGCAGTACTTC. Its translation is CASSLLTQGAHEQYF. The chain couples TRBV5-5 to TRBJ2-7; 8 nucleotides line up with TRBD1. Germline CDR1 and CDR2: SGHKS and YYEKEE (reference sequence). Losses at the gene ends were 1 base for V and 5 bases for J; bases not matched to a gene: 8. There are 15 residues in the CDR3.

The chain employs TRBV6-5 and TRBJ2-7, with 9 bases identical to TRBD2. The CDR3 covers 16 residues. Unmatched junction bases numbered 7, after V lost 0 bases and J lost 4 bases. Looked up from germline, CDR1 is MNHEY and CDR2 is SVGAGI. CDR3 region: CASSYSVGTSPYEQYF. In DNA, the CDR3 is TGTGCCAGCAGTTACTCGGTGGGGACTAGCCCGTACGAGCAGTACTTC.

CDR3 coding DNA: TGTGCCAGCAGCCCAGCTAGCGGGGTTATCTACAATGAGCAGTTCTTC. It is translated as CASSPASGVIYNEQFF. The chain carries TRBV11-2 and TRBJ2-1; 9 bases map to TRBD2. After removal of 5 bases from V and 3 bases from J, the junction contained 8 bases not matched to a gene. This CDR3 contains 16 residues. Germline CDR1 reads SGHAT; CDR2 reads FQNNGV.

The CDR3 sequence: CASSLNSNEPQYF. DNA of the CDR3: TGTGCCAGCAGCTTAAACTCTAACGAACCCCAGTACTTC. The chain links TRBV7-3 to TRBJ2-5; D is undetermined. The V gene lost 1 base and the J gene lost 9 bases, with 12 bases spanning the gap. The germline V gene has CDR1 SGHTA and CDR2 FQGTGA. The CDR3 spans 13 residues.

The CDR3 here is CASSPAVSGELFF. The CDR3 DNA reads as TGTGCCAGCAGCCCCGCGGTGTCCGGGGAGCTGTTTTTT. V usage is TRBV13 and J usage is TRBJ2-2; D unresolved. Trimming left V 5 bases short and J 6 bases short, with 10 bases between. Germline loops: CDR1 PRHDT, CDR2 FYEKMQ (reference sequence). The CDR3 consists of 13 residues.

CDR3 in amino acids: CASSSDQTQYF. The CDR3 bases are TGTGCCAGCAGTTCCGATCAGACCCAGTACTTC. The chain is built from TRBV28 and TRBJ2-5; D gene ambiguous. Germline assignment: CDR1 MDHEN and CDR2 SYDVKM. This CDR3 has 11 amino acids. The ends were cut back, 4 bases at V and 6 bases at J, with 6 bases in the middle.